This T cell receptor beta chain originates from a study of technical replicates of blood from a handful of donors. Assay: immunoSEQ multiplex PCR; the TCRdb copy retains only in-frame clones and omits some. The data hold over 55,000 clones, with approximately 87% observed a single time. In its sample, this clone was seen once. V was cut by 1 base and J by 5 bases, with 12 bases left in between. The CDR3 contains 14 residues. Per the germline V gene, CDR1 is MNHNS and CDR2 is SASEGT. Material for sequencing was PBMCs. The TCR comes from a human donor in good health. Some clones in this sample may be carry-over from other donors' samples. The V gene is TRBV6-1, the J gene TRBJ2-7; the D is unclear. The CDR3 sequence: CASSEGRKSDEQYF. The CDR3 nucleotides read TGTGCCAGCAGTGAAGGTCGCAAGTCGGACGAGCAGTACTTC.